The 30 T cell receptor beta chains below all came from one sample that was sequenced in a study of identical twins. TCRdb re-derived calls from the 5' RACE reads in MiXCR, one entry per CDR3 protein. Of hundreds of thousands of distinct CDR3 sequences in the sample, approximately 22% are singletons; the top ten hold around 4.4%. In addition, the sample was reused for a study of T cells expressing NK-cell markers.

Sample: PBMCs. These receptors all come from a woman in her late teens or twenties in good health.

This clonotype was counted at least ten times. The chain carries TRBV10-3 and TRBJ1-1; 8 nucleotides align to TRBD1. Looked up from germline, CDR1 is ENHRY and CDR2 is SYGVKD. J was trimmed by 5 bases and V by 8 bases; bases with no gene match: 16. This CDR3 region has 16 residues. The CDR3 reads CAIESRTGGRRTEAFF. The CDR3 bases are TGTGCCATCGAAAGTCGAACAGGGGGAAGACGGACTGAAGCTTTCTTT.

V usage is TRBV7-2 and J usage is TRBJ2-1; 7 nucleotides agree with TRBD2. Trimming took 8 bases from V and 7 from J; bases not matched to a gene: 14. This CDR3 comprises 15 residues. Germline loops: CDR1 SGHTA, CDR2 FQGNSA. The CDR3 loop is CASEPGGGPLNEQFF. In DNA, the CDR3 is TGTGCCAGCGAGCCCGGGGGAGGGCCCTTGAATGAGCAGTTCTTC.

This clonotype was detected only a few times. This rearrangement joins TRBV20-1 to TRBJ2-1; 11 bases line up with TRBD2. The CDR3 has 13 residues. Germline V lookup: CDR1 DFQATT, CDR2 SNEGSKA (reference sequence). V lost 5 bases to trimming and J lost 6 bases; unmatched junction nucleotides: 3. CDR3 protein: CSAASGGFNEQFF. Here the CDR3 DNA reads TGCAGTGCTGCTAGCGGGGGGTTCAATGAGCAGTTCTTC.

J is TRBJ1-2 and V is TRBV20-1; the D gene is possibly TRBD1 (5 bases). With 0 bases removed from V and 2 bases from J, the gap between germline ends came to 13 bases. This CDR3 has 15 amino acids. Germline V lookup: CDR1 DFQATT, CDR2 SNEGSKA (reference sequence). Here the CDR3 reads CSARDGAGRNYGYTF. The DNA for the CDR3 is TGCAGTGCTAGAGATGGGGCAGGCCGAAACTATGGCTACACCTTC.

This clonotype was counted many times. The chain employs TRBV11-3 and TRBJ2-1; either TRBD1 or TRBD2 may fit D (5 bases each). The CDR3 runs to 15 residues. Trimming removed 5 bases from V and 5 bases from J, with 16 bases in between. Germline V lookup: CDR1 SGHNT, CDR2 YENEEA. The CDR3: CASSPEGDGHNEQFF. Written as DNA, the CDR3 is TGTGCCAGCAGCCCTGAAGGGGACGGGCACAATGAGCAGTTCTTC.

In DNA, the CDR3 is TGCAGTGCTAGAGATGTGCGGGGACAGGGCAATGAGCAGTTCTTC. Protein product: CSARDVRGQGNEQFF. The chain uses TRBV20-1 and TRBJ2-1; TRBD1 agrees at 9 bases. The CDR3 spans 15 residues. Germline-derived CDR1 and CDR2 are DFQATT and SNEGSKA (reference sequence). V gave up 0 bases and J gave up 6 bases; unmatched junction bases: 6.

This clonotype was detected only once. This chain connects TRBV2 to TRBJ2-1; no clear D gene. The V end was cut by 6 bases, the J end by 5 bases, with 11 bases between. CDR1 SNHLY and CDR2 FYNNEI come from the germline V gene. This CDR3 has 13 amino acids. CDR3 protein: CASSRDSNNEQFF. The CDR3 DNA follows: TGTGCCAGCAGCAGAGACTCGAACAATGAGCAGTTCTTC.

This clonotype came up many times. The V call is TRBV10-3, the J call TRBJ2-1; D gene ambiguous. Trimming stripped 8 bases from V and 2 bases from J, with 4 bases between. The germline gives CDR1 ENHRY, CDR2 SYGVKD. The CDR3 consists of 11 residues. In DNA form, the CDR3 reads TGTGCCATCGCGGCCTACAATGAGCAGTTCTTC. It specifies CAIAAYNEQFF.

This clonotype was seen many times. The chain carries TRBV10-3 and TRBJ2-5; no clear D gene. Trimming cost V 0 bases and J 3 bases, with 8 bases left between them. Germline V gene lookup returns CDR1 ENHRY and CDR2 SYGVKD. CDR3 length: 14 residues. In DNA, the CDR3 is TGTGCCATCAGTGAGTCGAAAGGGAAAGAGACCCAGTACTTC. It is translated as CAISESKGKETQYF.

This clonotype has only a few counts. J is TRBJ1-3 and V is TRBV7-2; D is ambiguous. The CDR3 has 13 residues. The V end was cut by 2 bases, the J end by 2 bases, with 4 bases between. Germline CDR1 is SGHTA and CDR2 is FQGNSA. The CDR3 spells CASSLPTGNTIYF. CDR3 coding DNA: TGTGCCAGCAGCTTACCAACTGGAAACACCATATATTTT.

The rearrangement uses TRBV27 and TRBJ2-7, with 12 nucleotides matching TRBD2. The CDR3 runs 15 residues. V gave up 5 bases and J gave up 3 bases; unmatched junction bases: 5. Germline CDR1 reads MNHEY; CDR2 reads SMNVEV (reference sequence). DNA for the CDR3: TGTGCCAGCAGTCCCCAGACTAGCGGGAGCTACGAGCAGTACTTC. As protein: CASSPQTSGSYEQYF.

This clonotype has just a few counts. The genes are TRBV12-3 or TRBV12-4 and TRBJ2-1; D gene unclear. The CDR3 has 16 amino acids. Trimming left V 7 bases short and J 0 bases short, with 16 bases between. CDR3 protein: CASTPMGLSSYNEQFF. The CDR3, as DNA: TGTGCCAGCACCCCGATGGGCCTTAGCTCCTACAATGAGCAGTTCTTC.

The chain couples TRBV5-1 to TRBJ1-1; 8 nucleotides agree with TRBD1. The trim removed 0 bases at V and 5 bases at J, leaving 12 bases unmatched. CDR3 length equals 17 residues. In germline, CDR1 is SGHRS, CDR2 YFSETQ. CDR3 loop: CASSLGSGTGPGTEAFF. The CDR3 DNA reads as TGCGCCAGCAGCTTGGGATCCGGGACAGGCCCGGGGACTGAAGCTTTCTTT.

Many counts were recorded for this clonotype. V gene TRBV25-1 combines with J gene TRBJ2-7, with D unresolved. The CDR3 consists of 12 residues. The V gene's germline CDR1 is MGHDK and CDR2 SYGVNS. V dropped 2 bases and J dropped 1 base, with 3 bases sitting between them. The CDR3 sequence: CASSETSYEQYF. CDR3 bases: TGTGCCAGCAGTGAAACTTCCTACGAGCAGTACTTC.

This sequence joins TRBV6-1 and TRBJ2-7; the D is unclear. This CDR3 is 15 amino acids long. Between the trimmed V and J ends, which lost 3 bases and 2 bases, there was a span of 14 bases. Germline CDR1 MNHNS, CDR2 SASEGT. The CDR3 protein is CASSDARYLTYEQYF. The CDR3, as DNA: TGTGCCAGCAGTGATGCGAGATACCTAACCTACGAGCAGTACTTC.

This clonotype has only a few counts. The gene calls are TRBV7-3 and TRBJ2-1; no reliable D call. V shed 0 bases and J shed 0 bases, with 6 bases lying between them. CDR1 is SGHTA and CDR2 is FQGTGA in the germline V gene. This CDR3 spans 15 amino acids. The CDR3 loop reads CASSLTASSYNEQFF. CDR3 nucleotide sequence: TGTGCCAGCAGCTTAACGGCAAGCTCCTACAATGAGCAGTTCTTC.

The chain uses TRBV12-3 or TRBV12-4 and TRBJ2-4; 8 bases align to TRBD2. With V trimmed by 2 bases and J by 8 bases, 14 bases remained unmatched. The CDR3 has 17 residues. The CDR3 nucleotides are TGTGCCAGCAGTTTAAAAAAGGTGGCGGGGGGAAGAGACATTCAGTACTTC. Protein: CASSLKKVAGGRDIQYF.

Many counts were recorded for this clonotype. This chain uses TRBV4-2 with TRBJ1-3, with 11 positions matching TRBD1. CDR3 length: 14 amino acids. Germline trimming cut 6 bases from V and 8 bases from J; bases unmatched to any gene: 6. Per germline, CDR1 LGHNA and CDR2 YNFKEQ. CDR3 in amino acids: CASRPGTGGDTIYF. In DNA form, the CDR3 reads TGTGCCAGCAGACCAGGGACAGGGGGAGACACCATATATTTT.

In its sample, this clonotype was seen a few times. This chain connects TRBV5-1 to TRBJ2-7, with a weak D call TRBD2 (5 bases). Germline values: CDR1 SGHRS, CDR2 YFSETQ. Trimming removed 0 bases from V and 4 bases from J, with 14 bases in between. The CDR3 covers 15 residues. The CDR3: CASSLAVGVSYEQYF. CDR3 nucleotide sequence: TGCGCCAGCAGCTTGGCCGTCGGGGTTTCTTACGAGCAGTACTTC. The variable domain in full, with the rest retrieved from reference TRBV5-1 and TRBJ2-7, is KAGVTQTPRYLIKTRGQQVTLSCSPISGHRSVSWYQQTPGQGLQFLFEYFSETQRNKGNFPGRFSGRQFSNSRSEMNVSTLELGDSALYLCASSLAVGVSYEQYFGPGTRLTVT.

V gene TRBV20-1 combines with J gene TRBJ2-1; D not resolved. CDR1 DFQATT and CDR2 SNEGSKA come from the germline V gene (reference sequence). The germline V and J ends were trimmed by 5 bases and 7 bases, with 6 bases remaining between them. This CDR3 has 10 amino acids. CDR3 residues: CSAFGNEQFF. The CDR3 coding sequence is TGCAGTGCTTTTGGTAATGAGCAGTTCTTC.

Only a few counts were recorded for this clonotype. A junction boundary mismatches the germline segment, possibly from a read error. The chain combines TRBV6-1 with TRBJ2-4; D remains unclear. The germline V gene has CDR1 MNHNS and CDR2 SASEGT. This CDR3 spans 14 amino acids. The CDR3 here is CASREGIAKNIQYF. The CDR3 nucleotides read TGTGCCAGCAGGGAAGGGATAGCCAAAAACATTCAGTACTTC.

This clonotype was seen at least ten times. V gene TRBV7-7 combines with J gene TRBJ2-1; D is possibly TRBD2 (5 bases). Trimming removed 0 bases at V and 6 bases at J, with 6 bases between. In germline, CDR1 is SSHAT, CDR2 FNYEAQ (reference sequence). The CDR3 spans 13 residues. The CDR3 sequence is CASSLAGSNEQFF. The CDR3 DNA follows: TGTGCCAGCAGCTTAGCAGGGAGCAATGAGCAGTTCTTC.

V usage is TRBV20-1 and J usage is TRBJ2-1, with D unclear. Germline CDR1 reads DFQATT; CDR2 reads SNEGSKA (reference sequence). Deletions cut 0 bases from V and 4 bases from J, with 10 bases between. The length of the CDR3 is 14 residues. The CDR3 reads CSARDSPAYNEQFF. CDR3 coding DNA: TGCAGTGCTAGAGATTCCCCGGCATACAATGAGCAGTTCTTC.

This chain connects TRBV5-5 to TRBJ2-7; the D is unclear. The germline CDR1 and CDR2 sequences are SGHKS and YYEKEE (reference sequence). The CDR3 spans 13 residues. Trimming pared 4 bases from V and 3 bases from J, leaving 11 bases between. The CDR3 DNA reads as TGTGCCAGCAGCCCCCGCACGATCTACGAGCAGTACTTC. Protein product: CASSPRTIYEQYF.

This clonotype has ten or more counts. The junction shows a germline mismatch at one end, possibly a read error. This chain links TRBV5-1 with TRBJ2-7; D remains unclear. The CDR3 has 13 amino acids. The germline CDR1 and CDR2 sequences are SGHRS and YFSETQ. The CDR3 coding sequence is TGTGCCAGCAGTCCCGGGCTCTCCTACGAGCAGTACTTC. Translated: CASSPGLSYEQYF.

This rearrangement joins TRBV2 to TRBJ2-5; D might be TRBD2 (6 bases). The CDR3 runs to 14 residues. Per the germline V gene, CDR1 is SNHLY and CDR2 is FYNNEI. The V and J ends lost 6 bases and 2 bases respectively, with 13 bases between them. CDR3 coding DNA: TGTGCCAGCAGGAGTGACGGGGGACAAGAGACCCAGTACTTC. Amino acids: CASRSDGGQETQYF.

The DNA for the CDR3 is TGCAGTGCTAGATCCACCGAAGCTTTCTTT. It encodes CSARSTEAFF. The V call is TRBV20-1, the J call TRBJ1-1; no clear D. V dropped 2 bases and J dropped 8 bases, with 6 bases sitting between them. The germline V gene encodes CDR1 DFQATT and CDR2 SNEGSKA (reference sequence). The CDR3 totals 10 residues.

The chain recombines TRBV5-1 with TRBJ2-3; tentatively, D is TRBD2 (5 bases). The CDR3 extends over 16 amino acids. The germline V gene has CDR1 SGHRS and CDR2 YFSETQ. V lost 0 bases, J lost 2 bases, and 13 bases lay in between. CDR3: CASSLGTSQNTDTQYF. In DNA, the CDR3 is TGCGCCAGCAGCTTGGGGACTTCCCAAAACACAGATACGCAGTATTTT.

This clonotype occurred once. The chain has TRBV7-9 and TRBJ1-5, with D unresolved. Germline lookup yields CDR1 SEHNR and CDR2 FQNEAQ (reference sequence). The CDR3 runs 13 residues. With 8 bases removed from V and 7 bases from J, the gap between germline ends came to 15 bases. CDR3 in amino acids: CASALPAGQPQHF. CDR3 in DNA: TGTGCCAGCGCCTTGCCCGCGGGCCAGCCCCAGCATTTT.

This clonotype was seen a few times. The chain employs TRBV7-2 and TRBJ2-3; no clear D. There are 15 residues in the CDR3. Per germline, CDR1 SGHTA and CDR2 FQGNSA. V lost 0 bases to trimming and J lost 3 bases, with 10 bases between them. CDR3 in amino acids: CASSLAVFGTDTQYF. In nucleotides, the CDR3 is TGTGCCAGCAGCTTAGCGGTTTTTGGAACAGATACGCAGTATTTT.